The 12 T cell receptor beta chains below were found in one sample sequenced in a study of blood T cell repertoires in COVID-19. The repertoire was sequenced with immunoSEQ multiplex PCR; TCRdb's copy has only in-frame clones and lacks some. The sample records about 220,000 clones, roughly 80% being singletons. The specimen was peripheral blood. These receptors came from a woman in her sixties or seventies with COVID-19, enrolled during active disease.

This clone was counted only a few times. The V gene is TRBV7-9, the J gene TRBJ1-5; perhaps TRBD1 as D (6 bases). V lost 1 base, J lost 4 bases, and 11 bases lay in between. This CDR3 has 15 residues. CDR1 and CDR2 (germline): SEHNR, FQNEAQ (reference sequence). This chain's CDR3 is CASSLGTVGNQPQHF. The CDR3 DNA sequence: TGTGCCAGCAGCTTAGGGACAGTAGGAAATCAGCCCCAGCATTTT.

This chain connects TRBV11-3 to TRBJ2-1, with 10 bases fitting TRBD2. CDR1 is SGHNT and CDR2 is YENEEA in the germline V gene. CDR3 size: 15 residues. With 3 bases clipped from V and 4 bases from J, the junction kept 3 bases outside the gene matches. The CDR3: CASSLGSGGYNEQFF. Here the CDR3 DNA reads TGTGCCAGCAGCTTGGGTAGCGGGGGGTACAATGAGCAGTTCTTC.

The J gene is TRBJ1-1, the V gene TRBV7-9; 7 bases align to TRBD1. Unmatched junction bases numbered 9, after V lost 5 bases and J lost 6 bases. CDR1 is SEHNR and CDR2 is FQNEAQ in the germline V gene (reference sequence). This CDR3 has 14 residues. CDR3 region: CASSPTGTEAEAFF. For the CDR3, the DNA is TGTGCCAGCAGCCCCACCGGGACAGAGGCTGAAGCTTTCTTT.

This clone was seen a single time. The chain joins TRBV12-3 or TRBV12-4 to TRBJ1-4, with D possibly being TRBD1 (5 bases). Trimming cost V 7 bases and J 4 bases, with 7 bases left between them. The CDR3 covers 12 residues. Written as DNA, the CDR3 is TGTGCCAGCACGGGGGTTAATGAAAAACTGTTTTTT. Its translation: CASTGVNEKLFF.

The chain couples TRBV24-1 to TRBJ2-1; 8 bases agree with TRBD1. Germline trimming cut 3 bases from V and 4 bases from J; bases unmatched to any gene: 4. The CDR3 runs 15 residues. Germline V gene sequence: CDR1 KGHDR, CDR2 SFDVKD. Here the CDR3 DNA reads TGTGCCACCAGTGATACAAGGACAGGGTACAATGAGCAGTTCTTC. Translation: CATSDTRTGYNEQFF.

The CDR3 loop is CASSLGFGSWDSPLHF. Written as DNA, the CDR3 is TGTGCCAGCAGCTTAGGTTTCGGGTCTTGGGATTCACCCCTCCACTTT. This sequence joins TRBV7-8 and TRBJ1-6; D is unclear. This CDR3 is built from 16 residues. Germline V CDR1 and CDR2: SGHVS, FQNEAQ. The V end lost 1 base, the J end lost 8 bases, and 15 bases lay between the germline ends.

The chain has TRBV5-4 and TRBJ2-1; 7 positions agree with TRBD2. The V gene end was trimmed by 0 bases and the J gene end by 7 bases; junction bases not matched to a gene: 10. Germline V gives CDR1 SGHNT, CDR2 YYREEE (reference sequence). The CDR3 sequence is 16 residues long. In DNA form, the CDR3 reads TGTGCCAGCAGCTTGGGGGGGGGAGCCCGACGGAATGAGCAGTTCTTC. It encodes CASSLGGGARRNEQFF.

This clone was picked up one time. The gene calls are TRBV20-1 and TRBJ1-3; the D gene is possibly TRBD1 (5 bases). V lost 4 bases to trimming and J lost 8 bases, with 9 bases between them. Germline lookup yields CDR1 DFQATT and CDR2 SNEGSKA (reference sequence). The CDR3 loop spans 11 amino acids. The CDR3, as DNA: TGCAGTGCTACTCCGGGGGACACCATATATTTT. Encoded protein: CSATPGDTIYF.

The chain has TRBV7-9 and TRBJ2-1; 7 bases agree with TRBD1. CDR3 length: 12 amino acids. Germline assignment: CDR1 SEHNR and CDR2 FQNEAQ (reference sequence). The junction had 10 bases not matched to a gene; V was cut back by 5 bases and J by 15 bases. In nucleotides, the CDR3 is TGTGCCAGCAGCCCCCCAAAGGGGGCGCTGTTCTTC. As protein: CASSPPKGALFF.

The gene calls are TRBV29-1 and TRBJ2-5, with a weak D call TRBD1 (6 bases). Per the germline V gene, CDR1 is SQVTM and CDR2 is ANQGSEA. With 3 bases removed from V and 5 bases from J, the gap between germline ends came to 16 bases. This CDR3 contains 14 residues. The CDR3: CSVDKSGEVETQYF. The CDR3 DNA is TGCAGCGTTGATAAGTCAGGGGAAGTGGAGACCCAGTACTTC.

This chain connects TRBV9 to TRBJ2-7; possible D gene TRBD1, 5 bases. V was trimmed by 3 bases and J by 6 bases, leaving 19 bases between them. The CDR3 runs 15 residues. CDR1 SGDLS and CDR2 YYNGEE come from the germline V gene. The CDR3 loop reads CASSAVVGRGIEQYF. Written as DNA, the CDR3 is TGTGCCAGCAGCGCAGTAGTAGGAAGGGGTATCGAGCAGTACTTC.

This chain links TRBV5-6 with TRBJ1-1, with 8 bases aligning to TRBD1. This CDR3 region has 16 residues. Germline V lookup: CDR1 SGHDT, CDR2 YYEEEE. Germline trimming cut 2 bases from V and 4 bases from J; bases unmatched to any gene: 10. CDR3 sequence (DNA): TGTGCCAGCAGCTTAAGAGGGATACAGGGGGGCACTGAAGCTTTCTTT. Translating it yields CASSLRGIQGGTEAFF.